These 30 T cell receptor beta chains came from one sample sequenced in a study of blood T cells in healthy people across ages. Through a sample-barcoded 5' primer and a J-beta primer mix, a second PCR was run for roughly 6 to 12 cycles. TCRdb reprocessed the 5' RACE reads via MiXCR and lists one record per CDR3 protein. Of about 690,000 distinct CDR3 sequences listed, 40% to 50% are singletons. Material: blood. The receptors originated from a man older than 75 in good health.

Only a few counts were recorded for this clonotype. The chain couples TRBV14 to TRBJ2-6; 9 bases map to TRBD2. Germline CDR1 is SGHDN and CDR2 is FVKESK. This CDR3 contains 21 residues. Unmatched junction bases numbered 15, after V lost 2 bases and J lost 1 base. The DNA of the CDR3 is TGTGCCAGCAGCCAATGGGCGGGGGGGGCTCAGGCCTTATCTGGGGCCAACGTCCTGACTTTC. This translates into CASSQWAGGAQALSGANVLTF.

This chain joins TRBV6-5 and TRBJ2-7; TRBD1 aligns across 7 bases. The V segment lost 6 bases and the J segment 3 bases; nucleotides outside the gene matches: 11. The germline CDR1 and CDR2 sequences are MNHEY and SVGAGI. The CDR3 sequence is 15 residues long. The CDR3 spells CASSTQRQGSYEQYF. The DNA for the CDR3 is TGTGCCAGCAGCACCCAACGACAGGGAAGCTACGAGCAGTACTTC.

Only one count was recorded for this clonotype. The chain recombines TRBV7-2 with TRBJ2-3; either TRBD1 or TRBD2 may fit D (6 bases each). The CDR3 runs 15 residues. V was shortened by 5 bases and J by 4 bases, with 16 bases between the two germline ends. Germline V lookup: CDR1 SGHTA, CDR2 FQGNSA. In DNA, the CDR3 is TGTGCCAGCAGCAAAGGGGGGAGGTTGGCAGATACGCAGTATTTT. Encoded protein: CASSKGGRLADTQYF.

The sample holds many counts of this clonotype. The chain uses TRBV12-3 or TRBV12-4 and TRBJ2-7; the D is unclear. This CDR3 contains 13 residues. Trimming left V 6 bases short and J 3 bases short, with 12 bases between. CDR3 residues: CASSQGRNYEQYF. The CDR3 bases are TGTGCCAGCAGCCAAGGACGGAACTACGAGCAGTACTTC.

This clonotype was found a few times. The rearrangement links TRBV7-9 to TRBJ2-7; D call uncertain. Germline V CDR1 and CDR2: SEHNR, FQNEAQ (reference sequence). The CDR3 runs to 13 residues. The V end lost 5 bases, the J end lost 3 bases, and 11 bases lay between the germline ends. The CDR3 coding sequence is TGTGCCAGCAGCACCGTGGACCGCTACGAGCAGTACTTC. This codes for CASSTVDRYEQYF.

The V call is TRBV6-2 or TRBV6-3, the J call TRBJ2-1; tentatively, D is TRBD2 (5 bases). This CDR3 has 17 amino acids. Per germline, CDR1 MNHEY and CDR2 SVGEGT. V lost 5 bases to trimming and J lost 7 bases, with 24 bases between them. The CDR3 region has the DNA TGTGCCAGCAGTCCTAATCCCCGGGGTTGGGATGGGAATGAGCAGTTCTTC. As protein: CASSPNPRGWDGNEQFF.

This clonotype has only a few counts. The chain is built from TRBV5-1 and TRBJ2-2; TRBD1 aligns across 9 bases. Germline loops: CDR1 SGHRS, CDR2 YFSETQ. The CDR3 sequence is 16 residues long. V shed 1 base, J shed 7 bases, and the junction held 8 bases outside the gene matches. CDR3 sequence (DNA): TGCGCCAGCAGCTTGAAAGGGACAGGGTACGGCGGGGAGCTGTTTTTT. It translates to CASSLKGTGYGGELFF.

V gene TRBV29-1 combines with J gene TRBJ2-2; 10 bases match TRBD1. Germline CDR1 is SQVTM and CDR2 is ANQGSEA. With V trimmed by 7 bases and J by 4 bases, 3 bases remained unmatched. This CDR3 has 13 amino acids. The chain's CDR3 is CSAWTGGTGELFF. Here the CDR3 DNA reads TGCAGCGCCTGGACAGGGGGCACCGGGGAGCTGTTTTTT.

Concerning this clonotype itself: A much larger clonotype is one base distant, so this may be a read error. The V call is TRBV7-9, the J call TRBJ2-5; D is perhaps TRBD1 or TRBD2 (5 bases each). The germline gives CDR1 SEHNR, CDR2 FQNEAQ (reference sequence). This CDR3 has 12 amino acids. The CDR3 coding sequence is TGTTCCAGCAGCTTCCTGGGAGAGGGGCAGTACTTC. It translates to CSSSFLGEGQYF.

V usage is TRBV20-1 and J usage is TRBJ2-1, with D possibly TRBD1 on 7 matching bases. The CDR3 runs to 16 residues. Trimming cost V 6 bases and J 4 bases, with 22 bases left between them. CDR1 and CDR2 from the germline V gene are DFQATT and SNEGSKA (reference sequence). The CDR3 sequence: CSARGVGGVVYNEQFF. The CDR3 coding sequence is TGCAGTGCCAGGGGGGTCGGGGGAGTCGTATACAATGAGCAGTTCTTC.

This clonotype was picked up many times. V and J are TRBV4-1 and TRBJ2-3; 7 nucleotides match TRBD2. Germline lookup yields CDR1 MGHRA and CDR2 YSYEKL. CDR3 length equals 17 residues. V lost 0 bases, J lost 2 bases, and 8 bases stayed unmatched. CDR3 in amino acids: CASSQEVSSGNTDTQYF. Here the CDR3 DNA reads TGCGCCAGCAGCCAAGAGGTCTCTAGCGGAAACACAGATACGCAGTATTTT.

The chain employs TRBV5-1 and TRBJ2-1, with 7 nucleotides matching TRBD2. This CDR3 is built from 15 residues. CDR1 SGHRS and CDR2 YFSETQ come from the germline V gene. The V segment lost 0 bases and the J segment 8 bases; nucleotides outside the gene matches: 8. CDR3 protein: CASSLVEGRAHEQFF. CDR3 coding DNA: TGCGCCAGCAGCTTGGTGGAGGGGAGGGCTCATGAGCAGTTCTTC.

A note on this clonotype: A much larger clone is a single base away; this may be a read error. CDR3 sequence: CVSSLGGNEQYF. The CDR3 nucleotides read TGTGTCAGCAGCTTGGGTGGGAACGAGCAGTACTTC. V usage is TRBV11-2 and J usage is TRBJ2-5; no definite D call. The tail of the sequence fits TRBJ2-7 better, so the J call may be wrong. Germline-derived CDR1 and CDR2 are SGHAT and FQNNGV. This CDR3 is 12 amino acids long.

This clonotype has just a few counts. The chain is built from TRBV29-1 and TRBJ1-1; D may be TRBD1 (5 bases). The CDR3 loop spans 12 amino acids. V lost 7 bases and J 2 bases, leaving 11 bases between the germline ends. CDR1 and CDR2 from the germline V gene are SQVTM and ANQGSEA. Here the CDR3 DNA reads TGCAGCGCTAACGACAGAAACACTGAAGCTTTCTTT. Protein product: CSANDRNTEAFF.

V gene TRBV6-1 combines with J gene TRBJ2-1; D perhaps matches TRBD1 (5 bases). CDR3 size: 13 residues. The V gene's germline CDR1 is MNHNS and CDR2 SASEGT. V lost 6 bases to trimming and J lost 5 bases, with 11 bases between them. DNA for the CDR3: TGTGCCAGCAGCAGACAGTGGGACAATGAGCAGTTCTTC. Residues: CASSRQWDNEQFF.

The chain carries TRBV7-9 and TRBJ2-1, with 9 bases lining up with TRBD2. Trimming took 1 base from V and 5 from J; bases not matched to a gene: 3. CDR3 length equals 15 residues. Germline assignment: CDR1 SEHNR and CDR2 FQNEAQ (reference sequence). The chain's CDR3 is CASSLGTSENNEQFF. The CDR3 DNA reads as TGTGCCAGCAGCTTAGGGACTAGCGAGAACAATGAGCAGTTCTTC. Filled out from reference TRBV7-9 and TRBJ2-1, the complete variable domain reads DTGVSQNPRHKITKRGQNVTFRCDPISEHNRLYWYRQTLGQGPEFLTYFQNEAQLEKSRLLSDRFSAERPKGSFSTLEIQRTEQGDSAMYLCASSLGTSENNEQFFGPGTRLTVL.

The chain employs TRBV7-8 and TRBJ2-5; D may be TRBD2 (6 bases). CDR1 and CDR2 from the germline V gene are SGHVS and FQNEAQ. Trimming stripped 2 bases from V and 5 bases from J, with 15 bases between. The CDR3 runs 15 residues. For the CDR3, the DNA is TGTGCCAGCAGCTTAAATGCGGGGCAGTCGGAGACCCAGTACTTC. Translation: CASSLNAGQSETQYF.

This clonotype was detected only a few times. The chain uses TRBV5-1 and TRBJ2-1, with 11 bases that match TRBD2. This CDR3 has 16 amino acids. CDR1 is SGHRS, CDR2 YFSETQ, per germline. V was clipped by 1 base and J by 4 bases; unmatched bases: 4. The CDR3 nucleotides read TGCGCCAGCAGCTTGTCACTAGCGGGAGAATACAATGAGCAGTTCTTC. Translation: CASSLSLAGEYNEQFF.

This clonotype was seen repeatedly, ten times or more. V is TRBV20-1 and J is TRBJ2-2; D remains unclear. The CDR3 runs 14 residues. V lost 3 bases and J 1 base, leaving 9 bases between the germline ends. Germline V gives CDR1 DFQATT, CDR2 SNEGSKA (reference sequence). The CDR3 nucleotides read TGCAGTGCTAGCGATCGGATGAACACCGGGGAGCTGTTTTTT. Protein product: CSASDRMNTGELFF.

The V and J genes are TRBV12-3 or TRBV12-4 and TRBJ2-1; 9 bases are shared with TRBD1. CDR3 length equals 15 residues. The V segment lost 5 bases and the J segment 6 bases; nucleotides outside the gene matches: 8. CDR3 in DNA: TGTGCCAGCAGTGCTACAGGGGGCTTGGTCAATGAGCAGTTCTTC. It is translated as CASSATGGLVNEQFF.

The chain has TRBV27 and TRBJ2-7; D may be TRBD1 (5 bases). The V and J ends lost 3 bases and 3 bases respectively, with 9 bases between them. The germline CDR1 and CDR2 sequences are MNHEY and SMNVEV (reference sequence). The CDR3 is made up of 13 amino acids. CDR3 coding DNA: TGTGCCAGCAGTTTTATACAGGACTACGAGCAGTACTTC. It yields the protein CASSFIQDYEQYF.

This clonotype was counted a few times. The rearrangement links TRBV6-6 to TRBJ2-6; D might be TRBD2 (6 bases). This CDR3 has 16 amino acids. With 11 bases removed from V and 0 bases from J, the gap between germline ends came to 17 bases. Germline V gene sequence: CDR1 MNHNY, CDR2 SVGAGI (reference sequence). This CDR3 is CAGGSASVSGANVLTF. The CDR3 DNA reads TGTGCCGGAGGGTCCGCCTCTGTCTCTGGGGCCAACGTCCTGACTTTC.

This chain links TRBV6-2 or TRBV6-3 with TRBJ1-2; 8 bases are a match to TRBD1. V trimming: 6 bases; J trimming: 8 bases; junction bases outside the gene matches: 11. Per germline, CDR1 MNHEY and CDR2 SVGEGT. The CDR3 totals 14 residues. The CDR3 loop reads CASSLDRVGGGYTF. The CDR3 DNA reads TGTGCCAGCAGCCTGGACAGGGTGGGAGGCGGCTACACCTTC.

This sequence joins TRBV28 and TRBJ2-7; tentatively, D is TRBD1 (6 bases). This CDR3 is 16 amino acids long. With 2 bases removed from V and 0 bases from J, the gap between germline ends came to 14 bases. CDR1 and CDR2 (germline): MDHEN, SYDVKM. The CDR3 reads CASSLVWGTHSYEQYF. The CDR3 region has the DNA TGTGCCAGCAGTTTAGTTTGGGGGACACACTCCTACGAGCAGTACTTC.

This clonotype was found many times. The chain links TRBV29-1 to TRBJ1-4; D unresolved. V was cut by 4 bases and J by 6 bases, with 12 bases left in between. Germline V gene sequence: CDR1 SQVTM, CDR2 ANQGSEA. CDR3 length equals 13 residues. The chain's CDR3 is CSVVGGGDEKLFF. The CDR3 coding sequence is TGCAGCGTTGTCGGCGGTGGCGATGAAAAACTGTTTTTT.

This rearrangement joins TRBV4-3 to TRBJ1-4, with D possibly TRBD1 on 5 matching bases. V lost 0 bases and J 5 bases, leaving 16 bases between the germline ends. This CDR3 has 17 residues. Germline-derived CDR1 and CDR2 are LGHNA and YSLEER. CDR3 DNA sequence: TGCGCCAGCAGCCAAGAGGGGGGTTGGGGGGGGAATGAAAAACTGTTTTTT. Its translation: CASSQEGGWGGNEKLFF.

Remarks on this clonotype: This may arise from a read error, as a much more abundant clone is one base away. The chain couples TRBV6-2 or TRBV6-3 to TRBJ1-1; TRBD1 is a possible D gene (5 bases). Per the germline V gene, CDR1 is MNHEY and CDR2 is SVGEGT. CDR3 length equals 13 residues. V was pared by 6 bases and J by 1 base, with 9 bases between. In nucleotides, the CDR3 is TGTGCCAGCAGCTGGGACGAGAACACTGAAGCTTTCTTT. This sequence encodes CASSWDENTEAFF.

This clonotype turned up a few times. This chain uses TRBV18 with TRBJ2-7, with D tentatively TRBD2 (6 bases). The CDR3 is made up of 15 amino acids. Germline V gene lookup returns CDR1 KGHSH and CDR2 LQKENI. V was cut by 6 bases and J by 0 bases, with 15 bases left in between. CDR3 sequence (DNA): TGTGCCAGCTCCCCAAGGGGAGCGGGCTCCTACGAGCAGTACTTC. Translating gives CASSPRGAGSYEQYF.

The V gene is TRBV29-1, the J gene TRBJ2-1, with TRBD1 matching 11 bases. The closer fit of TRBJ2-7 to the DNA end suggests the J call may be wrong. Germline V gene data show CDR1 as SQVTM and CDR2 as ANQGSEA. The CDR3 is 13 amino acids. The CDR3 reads CSAWDRGYNEQYF. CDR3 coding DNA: TGCAGCGCTTGGGACAGGGGGTACAATGAGCAGTACTTC.

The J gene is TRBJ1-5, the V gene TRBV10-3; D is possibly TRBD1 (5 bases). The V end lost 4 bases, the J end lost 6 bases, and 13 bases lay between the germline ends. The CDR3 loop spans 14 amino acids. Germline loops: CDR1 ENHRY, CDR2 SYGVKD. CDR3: CAISGQGDTQPQHF. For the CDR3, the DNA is TGTGCCATCAGTGGCCAGGGTGACACTCAGCCCCAGCATTTT.